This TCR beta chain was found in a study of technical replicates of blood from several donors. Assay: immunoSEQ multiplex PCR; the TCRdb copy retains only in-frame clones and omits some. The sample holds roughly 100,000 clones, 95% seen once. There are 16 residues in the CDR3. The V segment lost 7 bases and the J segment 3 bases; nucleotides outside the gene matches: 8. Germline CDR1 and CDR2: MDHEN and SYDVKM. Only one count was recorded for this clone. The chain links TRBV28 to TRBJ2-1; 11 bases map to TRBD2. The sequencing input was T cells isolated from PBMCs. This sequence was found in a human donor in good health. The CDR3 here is CASTLEGTSGYNEQFF. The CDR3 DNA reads TGTGCCAGCACCTTAGAGGGGACTAGCGGCTACAATGAGCAGTTCTTC.